Sequencing of this T cell receptor (beta chain) was carried out in a study of identical twins' blood T cells. In this sample, this clonotype turned up many times. In TCRdb, the 5' RACE reads were re-called with MiXCR into one record per CDR3 protein. The table lists a few hundred thousand distinct CDR3 sequences, roughly 27% of them singletons. The germline V gene encodes CDR1 ENHRY and CDR2 SYGVKD. The V and J ends lost 7 bases and 4 bases respectively, with 22 bases between them. The CDR3 covers 16 residues. The TCR sequence derives from a woman aged 18 to 49 in good health. Sequencing was carried out using PBMCs. This chain links TRBV10-3 with TRBJ1-1, with a weak D call TRBD1 (5 bases). As DNA, the CDR3 is TGTGCCATCAACCGACAGAGGGGTGTTGGTGCCACTGAAGCTTTCTTT. Translating gives CAINRQRGVGATEAFF.